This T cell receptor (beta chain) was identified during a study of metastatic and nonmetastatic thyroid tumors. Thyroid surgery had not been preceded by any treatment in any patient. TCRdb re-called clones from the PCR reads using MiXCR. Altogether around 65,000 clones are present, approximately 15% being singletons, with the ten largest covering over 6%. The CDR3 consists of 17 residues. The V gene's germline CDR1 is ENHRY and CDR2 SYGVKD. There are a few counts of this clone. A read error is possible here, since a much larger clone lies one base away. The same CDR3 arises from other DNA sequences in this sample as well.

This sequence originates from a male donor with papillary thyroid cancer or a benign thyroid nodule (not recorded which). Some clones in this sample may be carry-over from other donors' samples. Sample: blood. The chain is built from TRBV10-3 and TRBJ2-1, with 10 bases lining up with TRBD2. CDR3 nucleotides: TGTGCCATCAGTGAGCGGCTAGCGGGAGCAGCCTATAATGAGCAGTTCTTC. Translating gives CAISERLAGAAYNEQFF.